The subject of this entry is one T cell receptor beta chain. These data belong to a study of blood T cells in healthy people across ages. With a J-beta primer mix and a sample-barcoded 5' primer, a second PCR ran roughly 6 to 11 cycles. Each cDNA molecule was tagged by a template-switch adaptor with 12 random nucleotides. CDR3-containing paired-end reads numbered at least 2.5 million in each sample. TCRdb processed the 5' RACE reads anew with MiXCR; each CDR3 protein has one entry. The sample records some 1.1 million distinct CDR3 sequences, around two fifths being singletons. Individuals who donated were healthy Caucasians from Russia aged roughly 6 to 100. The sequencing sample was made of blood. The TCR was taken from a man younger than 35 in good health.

The CDR3 is CASSQEGVRTETQYF. Written as DNA, the CDR3 is TGCGCCAGCAGCCAAGAGGGCGTCAGGACGGAGACCCAGTACTTC. The chain couples TRBV4-1 to TRBJ2-7; D uncertain. The J call may be in error: the DNA end matches TRBJ2-5 better. CDR3 length: 15 residues. Germline assignment: CDR1 MGHRA and CDR2 YSYEKL.